This TCR beta chain was documented in a study of beta chain features in type 1 diabetes. The overall study: Across the samples, over 85 million sorted cells were examined in total.

Germline V gene sequence: CDR1 SEHNR, CDR2 FQNEAQ (reference sequence). The CDR3 spans 15 residues. Unmatched junction bases numbered 8, after V lost 5 bases and J lost 4 bases. All of the isolated RNA was reverse transcribed, so expressed TCRB transcripts were sequenced. The table came from immunoSEQ multiplex PCR; TCRdb's copy has only in-frame clones and leaves some out. The table includes more than 300,000 clones, 10% to 15% detected once. The study, taken as a whole, reports: Within patients, naive, central memory and Treg TCRB repertoires seemed more similar than within healthy donors. The study found fewer insertions and more deletions at VDJ junctions in type 1 diabetes patients. Among patients with Type 1 diabetes, TCRB CDR3s were moderately but significantly shorter in every one of the four CD4+ subsets. Cells with high TCR expression could be over-represented when cDNA is sequenced.

This clone was seen a few times. Its antigen remains unknown. This TCR was sampled from a woman under 30 with type 1 diabetes. V usage is TRBV7-9 and J usage is TRBJ2-7; 10 positions agree with TRBD2. What was sequenced was naive CD4+ T cells from blood. The CDR3 is CASSPSLAGAYEQYF. CDR3 bases: TGTGCCAGCAGCCCATCCCTAGCGGGAGCTTACGAGCAGTACTTC.